The 5 T cell receptor beta chains below were found in one sample sequenced in a study of breast tumors, draining lymph nodes, adjacent tissues. TCRdb itself ran the multiplex PCR reads through MiXCR, one entry per CDR3 protein. The sample lists about 180,000 distinct CDR3 sequences; around a third were seen once. Breast cancer patients provided tissue from their axillary draining lymph nodes. Sequenced material: axillary lymph node tissue. The receptors stem from a female donor with breast cancer. Some clones in this sample may be carry-over from other donors' samples.

This clonotype has a single count. The chain links TRBV10-3 to TRBJ1-2; D unresolved. This CDR3 is 15 amino acids long. V lost 0 bases and J 0 bases, leaving 8 bases between the germline ends. Germline loops: CDR1 ENHRY, CDR2 SYGVKD. For the CDR3, the DNA is TGTGCCATCAGTGAGTCATTAGGGACTAACTATGGCTACACCTTC. This sequence encodes CAISESLGTNYGYTF.

This chain connects TRBV7-9 to TRBJ2-5, with 10 positions matching TRBD1. CDR1 SEHNR and CDR2 FQNEAQ come from the germline V gene (reference sequence). The CDR3 loop spans 17 amino acids. V shed 4 bases and J 4 bases; nucleotides not matched to a gene: 12. The CDR3: CASSSQRTGGRRETQYF. CDR3 nucleotides: TGTGCCAGCAGCTCCCAGCGGACAGGGGGACGTCGAGAGACCCAGTACTTC. Complete variable domain (other parts from reference TRBV7-9 and TRBJ2-5): DTGVSQNPRHKITKRGQNVTFRCDPISEHNRLYWYRQTLGQGPEFLTYFQNEAQLEKSRLLSDRFSAERPKGSFSTLEIQRTEQGDSAMYLCASSSQRTGGRRETQYFGPGTRLLVL.

This clonotype was recorded at least ten times. This chain joins TRBV6-6 and TRBJ2-3, with TRBD1 matching over 7 bases. The V and J ends lost 5 bases and 4 bases, in that order; junction bases with no gene match: 3. Germline values: CDR1 MNHNY, CDR2 SVGAGI (reference sequence). The CDR3 sequence is 13 residues long. The chain's CDR3 is CASSMTGSDTQYF. As DNA, the CDR3 is TGTGCCAGCAGTATGACAGGGTCAGATACGCAGTATTTT.

This clonotype came up many times. The gene calls are TRBV6-5 and TRBJ2-7; D gene uncertain. CDR3 length: 14 amino acids. V lost 6 bases, J lost 2 bases, and 14 bases lay in between. Germline V gene sequence: CDR1 MNHEY, CDR2 SVGAGI. The CDR3 spells CASSPARRAYEQYF. CDR3 in DNA: TGTGCCAGCAGCCCCGCCAGGCGAGCCTACGAGCAGTACTTC.

V and J are TRBV7-2 and TRBJ2-6; TRBD2 agrees at 7 bases. Germline trimming cut 5 bases from V and 4 bases from J; bases unmatched to any gene: 2. The germline V gene has CDR1 SGHTA and CDR2 FQGNSA. The CDR3 runs 14 residues. CDR3 nucleotide sequence: TGTGCCAGCAGCCGAGCGGGGGGGGCCAACGTCCTGACTTTC. The encoded protein is CASSRAGGANVLTF.